This TCR beta chain was observed in a study of blood T cell repertoires in COVID-19. Study-wide background: Samples taken during acute and convalescent COVID-19 were collected in the United States, Italy and Spain.

Trimming cost V 4 bases and J 2 bases, with 14 bases left between them. Germline CDR1 and CDR2: KGHDR and SFDVKD. This CDR3 contains 15 residues. In the original workflow: Estimated nucleated cell counts came from reference gene primer amplification. Data came from immunoSEQ multiplex PCR; TCRdb stores just in-frame clones and leaves some out. V, J and clone size reflect that table, while D and trimming were determined from the DNA. This table has about 100,000 clones, 85% to 90% appearing once. The sequence was obtained from a woman at least 80 years old with acute or convalescent COVID-19. The sample comprised peripheral blood. The chain uses TRBV24-1 and TRBJ2-7; the D gene is possibly TRBD1 (6 bases). The chain's CDR3 is CATSEPQGNPYEQYF. The CDR3 coding sequence is TGTGCCACCAGTGAACCCCAGGGGAACCCCTACGAGCAGTACTTC.